Below, 9 T cell receptor beta chains from the same sample are listed, as sequenced in a study of cytomegalovirus exposure and HLA in healthy donors. PCR primers comprised 60 Vbeta and 13 Jbeta primers. Sequencing used immunoSEQ multiplex PCR; TCRdb keeps in-frame clones, though not all of them. The sample records under 150,000 clones, around 70% being singletons. Sequencing was carried out using PBMCs. The origin of the receptors is a woman aged 40 to 55 in good health and CMV-seropositive.

This chain joins TRBV2 and TRBJ2-5; the D gene is possibly TRBD2 (6 bases). Germline values: CDR1 SNHLY, CDR2 FYNNEI. V lost 7 bases, J lost 2 bases, and 8 bases lay in between. The length of the CDR3 is 12 residues. CDR3 nucleotide sequence: TGTGCCAGCACGGGAGATCAAGAGACCCAGTACTTC. Its translation: CASTGDQETQYF.

The chain uses TRBV18 and TRBJ1-2; unclear D gene. The CDR3 is 13 residues long. Germline V lookup: CDR1 KGHSH, CDR2 LQKENI. The V end was cut by 2 bases, the J end by 1 base, with 5 bases between. CDR3 nucleotides: TGTGCCAGCTCACCAAATAGTAACTATGGCTACACCTTC. It translates to CASSPNSNYGYTF.

The chain uses TRBV29-1 and TRBJ2-3; perhaps TRBD2 as D (6 bases). Germline V gives CDR1 SQVTM, CDR2 ANQGSEA. V lost 7 bases to trimming and J lost 1 base, with 12 bases between them. There are 13 residues in the CDR3. The CDR3 sequence is CSARLDGTDTQYF. For the CDR3, the DNA is TGCAGCGCCAGACTAGATGGCACAGATACGCAGTATTTT.

The chain uses TRBV30 and TRBJ1-1; TRBD1 matches 8 bases. Germline V gene sequence: CDR1 GTSNPN, CDR2 SVGIG (reference sequence). The CDR3 covers 15 residues. V lost 0 bases to trimming and J lost 3 bases; unmatched junction nucleotides: 6. CDR3 bases: TGTGCCTGGAGTGTACTGGACAGGGCCTACACTGAAGCTTTCTTT. It encodes CAWSVLDRAYTEAFF.

The chain recombines TRBV18 with TRBJ1-1; no clear D. Germline V gives CDR1 KGHSH, CDR2 LQKENI. This CDR3 has 13 amino acids. The V and J ends lost 2 bases and 5 bases respectively, with 9 bases between them. CDR3 coding DNA: TGTGCCAGCTCACCAATTACCGGGACTGAAGCTTTCTTT. It specifies CASSPITGTEAFF.

The V gene is TRBV7-6, the J gene TRBJ2-3, with TRBD2 matching 15 bases. This CDR3 comprises 16 residues. V was clipped by 5 bases and J by 5 bases; unmatched bases: 5. Germline V CDR1 and CDR2: SGHVS, FNYEAQ. The CDR3, as DNA: TGTGCCAGCAGCCCCGGACTAGCGGGGGGGGGAGATACGCAGTATTTT. Translation: CASSPGLAGGGDTQYF. The variable domain in full, completed from reference TRBV7-6 and TRBJ2-3, reads GAGVSQSPRYKVTKRGQDVALRCDPISGHVSLYWYRQALGQGPEFLTYFNYEAQQDKSGLPNDRFSAERPEGSISTLTIQRTEQRDSAMYRCASSPGLAGGGDTQYFGPGTRLTVL.

V usage is TRBV19 and J usage is TRBJ1-4; D perhaps matches TRBD1 (5 bases). V was trimmed by 7 bases and J by 8 bases, leaving 17 bases between them. The CDR3 loop spans 14 amino acids. CDR1 is LNHDA and CDR2 is SQIVND in the germline V gene (reference sequence). CDR3 sequence reads: CASNMLGVREKLFF. The CDR3 DNA sequence: TGTGCCAGTAATATGCTAGGGGTTCGGGAAAAACTGTTTTTT.

A single count supports this clone. This chain uses TRBV4-2 with TRBJ2-3, with D tentatively TRBD2 (6 bases). Germline V CDR1 and CDR2: LGHNA, YNFKEQ. The length of the CDR3 is 13 residues. Trimming left V 6 bases short and J 2 bases short, with 9 bases between. CDR3 in DNA: TGTGCCAGCAGTCGGGGGATCACAGATACGCAGTATTTT. The encoded protein is CASSRGITDTQYF.

The V and J genes are TRBV6-1 and TRBJ2-7, with a possible D match to TRBD2 (6 bases). The germline V gene has CDR1 MNHNS and CDR2 SASEGT. This CDR3 comprises 15 residues. Trimming removed 6 bases at V and 0 bases at J, with 15 bases between. CDR3 sequence: CASRVGRGNSYEQYF. The CDR3 bases are TGTGCCAGCAGGGTGGGGCGGGGCAACTCCTACGAGCAGTACTTC.